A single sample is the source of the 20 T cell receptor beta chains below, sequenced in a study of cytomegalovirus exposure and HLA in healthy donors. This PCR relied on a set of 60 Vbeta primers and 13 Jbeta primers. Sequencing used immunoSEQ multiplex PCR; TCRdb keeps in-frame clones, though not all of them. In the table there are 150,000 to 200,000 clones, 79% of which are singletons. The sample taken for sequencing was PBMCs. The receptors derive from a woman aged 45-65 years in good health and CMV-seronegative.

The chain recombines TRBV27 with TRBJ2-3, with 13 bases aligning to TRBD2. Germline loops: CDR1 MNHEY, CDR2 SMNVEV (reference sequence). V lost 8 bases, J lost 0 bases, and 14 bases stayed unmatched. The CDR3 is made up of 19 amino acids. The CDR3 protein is CASGRLRTSGSRSTDTQYF. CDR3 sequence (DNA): TGTGCCAGCGGGCGACTAAGGACTAGCGGGAGTCGGAGCACAGATACGCAGTATTTT.

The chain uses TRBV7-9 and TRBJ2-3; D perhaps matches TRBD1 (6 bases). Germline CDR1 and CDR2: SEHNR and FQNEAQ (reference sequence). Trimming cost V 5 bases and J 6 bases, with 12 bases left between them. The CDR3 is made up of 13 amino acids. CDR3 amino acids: CASSQNRVDTQYF. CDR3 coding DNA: TGTGCCAGCAGCCAAAACAGGGTCGATACGCAGTATTTT.

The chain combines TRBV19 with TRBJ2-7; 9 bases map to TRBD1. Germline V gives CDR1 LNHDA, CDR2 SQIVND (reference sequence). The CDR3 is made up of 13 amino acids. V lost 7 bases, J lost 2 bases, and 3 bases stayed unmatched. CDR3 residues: CASTGQGAYEQYF. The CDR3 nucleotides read TGTGCCAGTACGGGACAGGGCGCCTACGAGCAGTACTTC.

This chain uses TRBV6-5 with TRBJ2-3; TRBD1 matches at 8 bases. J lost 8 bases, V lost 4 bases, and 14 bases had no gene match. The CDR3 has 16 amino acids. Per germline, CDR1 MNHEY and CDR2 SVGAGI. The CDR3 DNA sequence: TGTGCCAGCAGTTCCCCGGACAGGGCTGAAAGCGCTACGCAGTATTTT. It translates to CASSSPDRAESATQYF.

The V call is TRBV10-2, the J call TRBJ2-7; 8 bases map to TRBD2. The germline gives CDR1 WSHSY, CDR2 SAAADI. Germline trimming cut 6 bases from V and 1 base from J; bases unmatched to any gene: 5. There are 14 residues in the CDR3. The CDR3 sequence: CASSQLAASYEQYF. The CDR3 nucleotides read TGCGCCAGCAGCCAACTAGCGGCGTCCTACGAGCAGTACTTC.

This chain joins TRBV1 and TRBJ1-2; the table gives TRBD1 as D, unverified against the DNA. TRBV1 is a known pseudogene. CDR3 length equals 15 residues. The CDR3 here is CTSSQVPGQGPIYTF. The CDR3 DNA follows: TGCACCAGCAGCCAAGTCCCCGGACAGGGACCGATCTACACCTTC.

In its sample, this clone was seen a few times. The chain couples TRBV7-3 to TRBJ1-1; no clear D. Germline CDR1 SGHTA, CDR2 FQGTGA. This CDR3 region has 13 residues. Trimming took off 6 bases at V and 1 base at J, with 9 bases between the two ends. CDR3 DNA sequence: TGTGCCAGCAGAAGGACTGCGAACACTGAAGCTTTCTTT. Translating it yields CASRRTANTEAFF. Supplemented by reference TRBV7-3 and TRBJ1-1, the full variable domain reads GAGVSQTPSNKVTEKGKYVELRCDPISGHTALYWYRQSLGQGPEFLIYFQGTGAADDSGLPNDRFFAVRPEGSVSTLKIQRTERGDSAVYLCASRRTANTEAFFGQGTRLTVV.

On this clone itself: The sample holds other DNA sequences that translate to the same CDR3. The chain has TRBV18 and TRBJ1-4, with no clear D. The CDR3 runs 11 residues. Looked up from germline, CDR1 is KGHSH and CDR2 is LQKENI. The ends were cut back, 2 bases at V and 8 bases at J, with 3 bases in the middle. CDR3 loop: CASSPSEKLFF. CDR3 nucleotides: TGTGCCAGCTCACCATCGGAAAAACTGTTTTTT.

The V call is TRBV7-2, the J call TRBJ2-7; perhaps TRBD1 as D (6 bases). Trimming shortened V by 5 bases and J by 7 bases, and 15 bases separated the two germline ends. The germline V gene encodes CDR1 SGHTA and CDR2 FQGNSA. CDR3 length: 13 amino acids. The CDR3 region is CASSPDRLPEQYF. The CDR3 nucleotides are TGTGCCAGCAGCCCGGACAGACTGCCTGAGCAGTACTTC.

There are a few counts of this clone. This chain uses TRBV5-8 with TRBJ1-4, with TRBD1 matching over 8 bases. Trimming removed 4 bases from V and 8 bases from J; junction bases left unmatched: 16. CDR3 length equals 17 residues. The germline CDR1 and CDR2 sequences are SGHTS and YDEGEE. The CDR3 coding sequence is TGTGCCAGCAGCGGCGCCATTTCAGGGGGCTTGCGGGAAAAACTGTTTTTT. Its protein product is CASSGAISGGLREKLFF.

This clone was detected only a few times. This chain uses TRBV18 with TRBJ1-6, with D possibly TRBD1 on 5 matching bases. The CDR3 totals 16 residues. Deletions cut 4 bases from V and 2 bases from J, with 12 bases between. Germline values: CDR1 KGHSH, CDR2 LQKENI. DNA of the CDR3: TGTGCCAGCTCACTCCGGCAGGGCGCCTATAATTCACCCCTCCACTTT. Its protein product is CASSLRQGAYNSPLHF. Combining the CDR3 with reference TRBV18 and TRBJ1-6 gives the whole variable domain NAGVMQNPRHLVRRRGQEARLRCSPMKGHSHVYWYRQLPEEGLKFMVYLQKENIIDESGMPKERFSAEFPKEGPSILRIQQVVRGDSAAYFCASSLRQGAYNSPLHFGNGTRLTVT.

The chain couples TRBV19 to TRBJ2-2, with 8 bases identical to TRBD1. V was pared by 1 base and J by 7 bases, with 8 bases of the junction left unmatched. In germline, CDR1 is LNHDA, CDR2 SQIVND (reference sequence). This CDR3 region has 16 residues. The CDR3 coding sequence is TGTGCCAGTAGTATAGTCCCAGGGGGCTATGTCGGGGAGCTGTTTTTT. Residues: CASSIVPGGYVGELFF.

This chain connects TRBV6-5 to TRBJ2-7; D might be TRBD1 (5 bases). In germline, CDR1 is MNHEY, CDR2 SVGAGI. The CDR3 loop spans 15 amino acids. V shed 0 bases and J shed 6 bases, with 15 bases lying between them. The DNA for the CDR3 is TGTGCCAGCAGTTACTCGATTCTTACAGGCCGCGAGCAGTACTTC. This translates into CASSYSILTGREQYF.

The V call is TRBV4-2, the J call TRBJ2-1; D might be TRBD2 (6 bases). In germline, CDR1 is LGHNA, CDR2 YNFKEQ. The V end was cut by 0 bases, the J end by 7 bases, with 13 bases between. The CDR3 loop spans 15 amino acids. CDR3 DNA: TGTGCCAGCAGCCAAGATCCGGCGGGACGGAATGAGCAGTTCTTC. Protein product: CASSQDPAGRNEQFF.

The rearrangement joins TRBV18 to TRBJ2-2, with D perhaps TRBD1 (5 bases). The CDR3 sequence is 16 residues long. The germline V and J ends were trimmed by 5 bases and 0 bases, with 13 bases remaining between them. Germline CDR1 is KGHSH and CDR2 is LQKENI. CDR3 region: CASSVRTPSNTGELFF. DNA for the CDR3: TGTGCCAGCTCAGTACGGACACCCTCGAACACCGGGGAGCTGTTTTTT.

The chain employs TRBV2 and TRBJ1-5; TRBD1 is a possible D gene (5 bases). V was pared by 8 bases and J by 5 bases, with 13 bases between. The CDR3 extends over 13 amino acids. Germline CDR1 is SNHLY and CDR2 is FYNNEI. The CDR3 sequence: CASGAGRDQPQHF. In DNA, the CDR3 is TGTGCCAGCGGGGCAGGAAGGGATCAGCCCCAGCATTTT.

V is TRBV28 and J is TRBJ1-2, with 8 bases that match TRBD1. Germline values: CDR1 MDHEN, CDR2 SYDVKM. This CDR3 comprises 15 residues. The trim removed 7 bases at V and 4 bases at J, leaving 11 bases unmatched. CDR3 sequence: CASTPAGTGLYGYTF. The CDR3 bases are TGTGCCAGCACCCCCGCCGGGACAGGCCTCTATGGCTACACCTTC.

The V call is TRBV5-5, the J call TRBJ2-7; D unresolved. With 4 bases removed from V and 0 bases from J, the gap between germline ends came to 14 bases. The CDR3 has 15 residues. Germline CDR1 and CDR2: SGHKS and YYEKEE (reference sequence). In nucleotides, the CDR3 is TGTGCCAGCAGCCAAACCGGGTTGCCCTCCTACGAGCAGTACTTC. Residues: CASSQTGLPSYEQYF.

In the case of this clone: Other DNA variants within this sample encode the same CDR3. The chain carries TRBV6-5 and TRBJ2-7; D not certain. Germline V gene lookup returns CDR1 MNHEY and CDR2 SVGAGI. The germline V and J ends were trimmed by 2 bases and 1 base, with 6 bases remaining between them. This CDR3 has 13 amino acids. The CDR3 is CASSYAGSYEQYF. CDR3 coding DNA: TGTGCCAGCAGTTACGCAGGATCCTACGAGCAGTACTTC.

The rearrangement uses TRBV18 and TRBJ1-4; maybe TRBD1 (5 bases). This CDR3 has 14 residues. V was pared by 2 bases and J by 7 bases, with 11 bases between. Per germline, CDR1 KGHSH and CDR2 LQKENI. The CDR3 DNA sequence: TGTGCCAGCTCACCAAATGCCGGGGGTGAAAAACTGTTTTTT. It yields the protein CASSPNAGGEKLFF.